The 25 T cell receptor beta chains reported below all come from one sample, sequenced in a study of blood T cell repertoires in COVID-19 (dated by TCRdb to about 2020). Library construction relied on the immunoSEQ multiplex PCR assay. TCRdb obtained this table from immuneACCESS and retained in-frame rearrangements with V and J assigned. These tables miss some clones; where compared with another copy, unresolved V genes account for less than half of the shortfall, and the remainder is unexplained. This sample holds hundreds of thousands of clones; 75% to 90% were observed only once. Under 0.3% of the sample is in the top ten clones. The sequenced material came from peripheral blood. These TCRs come from a woman between 18 and 29 years old with acute or convalescent COVID-19.

The V call is TRBV4-1, the J call TRBJ2-7; TRBD1 matches at 8 bases. This CDR3 region has 15 residues. The V gene end was trimmed by 4 bases and the J gene end by 3 bases; junction bases not matched to a gene: 8. Looked up from germline, CDR1 is MGHRA and CDR2 is YSYEKL. The CDR3 region has the DNA TGCGCCAGCAGCCCCCCGAGGACAGGGAACTACGAGCAGTACTTC. It translates to CASSPPRTGNYEQYF.

CDR3 in DNA: TGCGCCAGCAGCCAACCAAGGGCGGGGGGGAACACCATATATTTT. This codes for CASSQPRAGGNTIYF. V gene TRBV4-1 combines with J gene TRBJ1-3, with D perhaps TRBD1 (5 bases). Germline CDR1 and CDR2: MGHRA and YSYEKL. V lost 2 bases to trimming and J lost 7 bases, with 15 bases between them. This CDR3 comprises 15 residues.

The chain combines TRBV2 with TRBJ1-2; TRBD1 matches at 7 bases. This CDR3 has 12 amino acids. CDR1 and CDR2 from the germline V gene are SNHLY and FYNNEI. The J segment lost 6 bases and the V segment lost 8 bases, leaving 6 bases of the junction unmatched. The CDR3 coding sequence is TGTGCCAGCCTGACAGGGAAGGATGGCTACACCTTC. This encodes CASLTGKDGYTF.

The chain uses TRBV29-1 and TRBJ1-2; no clear D gene. Per germline, CDR1 SQVTM and CDR2 ANQGSEA. Trimming took 6 bases from V and 8 from J, leaving 13 bases between them. CDR3 length equals 11 residues. For the CDR3, the DNA is TGCAGCGTCCCTACAGAGATCGGCTACACCTTC. Translation: CSVPTEIGYTF.

The rearrangement links TRBV19 to TRBJ1-2, with 7 positions matching TRBD1. CDR3 length: 17 amino acids. V trimming: 1 base; J trimming: 5 bases; junction bases outside the gene matches: 13. Germline V gene lookup returns CDR1 LNHDA and CDR2 SQIVND (reference sequence). CDR3 in DNA: TGTGCCAGTAGTATAGTGGGACAGCCCGGACCCGATTATGGCTACACCTTC. Residues: CASSIVGQPGPDYGYTF.

With respect to this clone: The same CDR3 also results from other DNA sequences found in this sample. This chain uses TRBV6-2 or TRBV6-3 with TRBJ1-1, with 7 bases lining up with TRBD1. The germline V gene encodes CDR1 MNHEY and CDR2 SVGEGT. The CDR3 contains 14 residues. V dropped 5 bases and J dropped 0; count of bases not matched to a gene: 3. In DNA form, the CDR3 reads TGTGCCAGCAGTCGGGACAGTTTGAACACTGAAGCTTTCTTT. It encodes CASSRDSLNTEAFF.

J is TRBJ1-6 and V is TRBV13; D is possibly TRBD1 (5 bases). V lost 4 bases and J 9 bases, leaving 19 bases between the germline ends. This CDR3 has 16 residues. Looked up from germline, CDR1 is PRHDT and CDR2 is FYEKMQ (reference sequence). This CDR3 is CASSSTGLARVSPLHF. CDR3 in DNA: TGTGCCAGCAGCTCCACAGGCTTGGCCCGTGTTTCACCCCTCCACTTT.

This clone occurred once. The chain joins TRBV7-9 to TRBJ1-1; perhaps TRBD1 as D (6 bases). V was pared by 1 base and J by 6 bases, with 12 bases between. CDR3 length: 14 residues. Germline V gene lookup returns CDR1 SEHNR and CDR2 FQNEAQ (reference sequence). The CDR3 sequence: CASSLVLPGAEAFF. In nucleotides, the CDR3 is TGTGCCAGCAGCTTAGTTCTGCCAGGGGCTGAAGCTTTCTTT.

CDR3 amino acids: CASSSLPLAGALREQYF. The DNA for the CDR3 is TGCGCCAGCAGCTCGCTCCCGCTAGCGGGGGCCCTGAGGGAGCAGTACTTC. The chain couples TRBV5-1 to TRBJ2-7; 10 bases are a match to TRBD2. This CDR3 is 17 amino acids long. The junction had 16 bases not matched to a gene; V was cut back by 3 bases and J by 7 bases. CDR1 is SGHRS and CDR2 is YFSETQ in the germline V gene.

The chain combines TRBV18 with TRBJ1-4, with D possibly being TRBD1 (5 bases). This CDR3 contains 13 residues. CDR1 KGHSH and CDR2 LQKENI come from the germline V gene. Trimming took off 3 bases at V and 5 bases at J, with 7 bases between the two ends. The CDR3 DNA reads TGTGCCAGCTCACCGGGACTCAATGAAAAACTGTTTTTT. This sequence encodes CASSPGLNEKLFF.

The rearrangement uses TRBV9 and TRBJ1-4, with 7 bases aligning to TRBD1. The germline V gene has CDR1 SGDLS and CDR2 YYNGEE. This CDR3 is 16 amino acids long. The V gene end was trimmed by 4 bases and the J gene end by 7 bases; junction bases not matched to a gene: 13. CDR3 bases: TGTGCCAGCAGCCCACAGGGGATGAGCCAAATTGAAAAACTGTTTTTT. Protein sequence: CASSPQGMSQIEKLFF.

The J gene is TRBJ1-2, the V gene TRBV28; D gene ambiguous. This CDR3 has 13 residues. In germline, CDR1 is MDHEN, CDR2 SYDVKM. V lost 5 bases and J 0 bases, leaving 7 bases between the germline ends. The CDR3 nucleotides are TGTGCCAGCAGTCCCGGGACTAACTATGGCTACACCTTC. It translates to CASSPGTNYGYTF.

This chain uses TRBV2 with TRBJ2-7; 15 bases are shared with TRBD2. The germline V gene has CDR1 SNHLY and CDR2 FYNNEI. Germline trimming cut 7 bases from V and 4 bases from J; bases unmatched to any gene: 5. The CDR3 covers 15 residues. The CDR3 bases are TGTGCCAGCACCGTCGGACTAGCGGGAGGGTACGAGCAGTACTTC. It specifies CASTVGLAGGYEQYF.

The chain joins TRBV10-3 to TRBJ2-7; a weak D match, TRBD2 (6 bases). This CDR3 has 16 amino acids. Germline loops: CDR1 ENHRY, CDR2 SYGVKD. The V end lost 5 bases, the J end lost 3 bases, and 20 bases lay between the germline ends. CDR3 sequence reads: CAISNRPGVVVYEQYF. CDR3 nucleotide sequence: TGTGCCATCAGTAATCGGCCGGGGGTAGTGGTCTACGAGCAGTACTTC.

The chain links TRBV29-1 to TRBJ2-1; D ambiguous. This CDR3 has 12 residues. Trimming stripped 2 bases from V and 6 bases from J, with 8 bases between. CDR1 and CDR2 from the germline V gene are SQVTM and ANQGSEA. The CDR3 sequence is CSVEWSSNEQFF. DNA of the CDR3: TGCAGCGTTGAATGGAGCTCCAATGAGCAGTTCTTC.

This sequence joins TRBV10-1 and TRBJ1-2; no firm D call. Trimming removed 4 bases from V and 8 bases from J, with 14 bases in between. The CDR3 is made up of 13 amino acids. Germline-derived CDR1 and CDR2 are WNHNN and SYGVQD (reference sequence). The CDR3 coding sequence is TGCGCCAGCAGTGTAGCCCACGGGGTAGGCTACACCTTC. This codes for CASSVAHGVGYTF.

V gene TRBV20-1 combines with J gene TRBJ2-7; a weak D match, TRBD2 (6 bases). The CDR3 loop spans 11 amino acids. Germline-derived CDR1 and CDR2 are DFQATT and SNEGSKA (reference sequence). V lost 6 bases and J 0 bases, leaving 6 bases between the germline ends. The CDR3 reads CSAEGSYEQYF. CDR3 nucleotides: TGCAGTGCGGAGGGCTCCTACGAGCAGTACTTC.

About this clone itself: The sample holds other DNA sequences that translate to the same CDR3. This chain links TRBV6-5 with TRBJ1-2; 9 bases match TRBD1. This CDR3 has 15 amino acids. Germline loops: CDR1 MNHEY, CDR2 SVGAGI. Trimming took 6 bases from V and 2 from J; bases not matched to a gene: 7. CDR3 nucleotide sequence: TGTGCCAGCAGCCCAACAGGGGGCTCCAACTATGGCTACACCTTC. Residues: CASSPTGGSNYGYTF.

The rearrangement uses TRBV3-1 (or the pseudogene TRBV3-2) and TRBJ1-2; 8 nucleotides agree with TRBD1. Per germline, CDR1 LGHDT and CDR2 YNNKEL (reference sequence). This CDR3 has 14 residues. Unmatched junction bases numbered 4, after V lost 3 bases and J lost 4 bases. CDR3 loop: CASSHQGAFYGYTF. The CDR3 DNA reads TGTGCCAGCAGCCATCAGGGGGCTTTCTATGGCTACACCTTC.

This CDR3 is CASSPTENTGELFF. The CDR3 region has the DNA TGCGCCAGCAGCCCTACAGAGAACACCGGGGAGCTGTTTTTT. The rearrangement links TRBV4-3 to TRBJ2-2; D remains unclear. This CDR3 comprises 14 residues. Germline loops: CDR1 LGHNA, CDR2 YSLEER. V was clipped by 4 bases and J by 1 base, with 7 bases between them.

In its sample, this clone was seen once. The chain is built from TRBV24-1 and TRBJ2-3; TRBD2 agrees at 14 bases. CDR1 is KGHDR, CDR2 SFDVKD, per germline. The ends lost 4 bases at V and 2 bases at J; junction bases unmatched: 10. This CDR3 contains 19 residues. CDR3 nucleotide sequence: TGTGCCACCAGTGACATCCAATTGGGACTAGCGGGGGCCACAGATACGCAGTATTTT. It specifies CATSDIQLGLAGATDTQYF.

The CDR3 DNA is TGTGCCAGTAGTATAGCGGGGGACCCCAGGGCCAACGTCCTGACTTTC. Translation: CASSIAGDPRANVLTF. The J gene is TRBJ2-6, the V gene TRBV19; D might be TRBD2 (6 bases). CDR1 LNHDA and CDR2 SQIVND come from the germline V gene (reference sequence). The CDR3 is made up of 16 amino acids. Between the trimmed V and J ends, which lost 1 base and 5 bases, there was a span of 12 bases. Full variable domain (rest looked up from reference TRBV19 and TRBJ2-6): DGGITQSPKYLFRKEGQNVTLSCEQNLNHDAMYWYRQDPGQGLRLIYYSQIVNDFQKGDIAEGYSVSREKKESFPLTVTSAQKNPTAFYLCASSIAGDPRANVLTFGAGSRLTVL.

V usage is TRBV6-5 and J usage is TRBJ1-4; perhaps TRBD1 as D (5 bases). The CDR3 totals 14 residues. The germline V gene has CDR1 MNHEY and CDR2 SVGAGI. Trimming pared 8 bases from V and 0 bases from J, leaving 10 bases between. DNA for the CDR3: TGTGCCAGCGGGACTGCCACAACTAATGAAAAACTGTTTTTT. This gives the protein CASGTATTNEKLFF.

The chain combines TRBV19 with TRBJ2-7; weak D call: TRBD2 (5 bases). Trimming cost V 1 base and J 6 bases, with 16 bases left between them. The V gene's germline CDR1 is LNHDA and CDR2 SQIVND (reference sequence). This CDR3 has 15 amino acids. DNA for the CDR3: TGTGCCAGTAGTATAGTATCCAGCGGACGGGGCGAGCAGTACTTC. As protein: CASSIVSSGRGEQYF.

The V and J genes are TRBV25-1 and TRBJ2-1; tentatively, D is TRBD2 (5 bases). The V end was cut by 1 base, the J end by 0 bases, with 7 bases between. The germline gives CDR1 MGHDK, CDR2 SYGVNS. The CDR3 is 15 amino acids. DNA of the CDR3: TGTGCCAGCAGTGAATCAGGAGGCTCCTACAATGAGCAGTTCTTC. It yields the protein CASSESGGSYNEQFF. Full variable domain (remainder filled in from reference TRBV25-1 and TRBJ2-1): EADIYQTPRYLVIGTGKKITLECSQTMGHDKMYWYQQDPGMELHLIHYSYGVNSTEKGDLSSESTVSRIRTEHFPLTLESARPSHTSQYLCASSESGGSYNEQFFGPGTRLTVL.